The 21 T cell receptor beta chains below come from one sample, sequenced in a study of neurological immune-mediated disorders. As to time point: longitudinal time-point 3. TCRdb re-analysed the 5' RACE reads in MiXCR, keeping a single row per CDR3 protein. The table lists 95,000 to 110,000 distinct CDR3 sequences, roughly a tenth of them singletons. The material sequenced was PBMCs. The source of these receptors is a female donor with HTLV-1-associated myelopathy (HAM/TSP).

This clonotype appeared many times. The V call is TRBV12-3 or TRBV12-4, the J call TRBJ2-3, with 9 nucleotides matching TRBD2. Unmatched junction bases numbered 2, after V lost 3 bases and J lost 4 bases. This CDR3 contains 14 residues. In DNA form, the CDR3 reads TGTGCCAGCAGTTTTGAGCGGGGGGCAGATACGCAGTATTTT. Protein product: CASSFERGADTQYF.

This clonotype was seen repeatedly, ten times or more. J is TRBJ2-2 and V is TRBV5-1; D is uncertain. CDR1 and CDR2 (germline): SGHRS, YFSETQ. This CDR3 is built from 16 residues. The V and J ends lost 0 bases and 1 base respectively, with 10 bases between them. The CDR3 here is CASSLGNRLNTGELFF. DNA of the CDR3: TGCGCCAGCAGCTTGGGAAACAGATTGAACACCGGGGAGCTGTTTTTT. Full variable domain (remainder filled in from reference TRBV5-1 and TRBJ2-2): KAGVTQTPRYLIKTRGQQVTLSCSPISGHRSVSWYQQTPGQGLQFLFEYFSETQRNKGNFPGRFSGRQFSNSRSEMNVSTLELGDSALYLCASSLGNRLNTGELFFGEGSRLTVL.

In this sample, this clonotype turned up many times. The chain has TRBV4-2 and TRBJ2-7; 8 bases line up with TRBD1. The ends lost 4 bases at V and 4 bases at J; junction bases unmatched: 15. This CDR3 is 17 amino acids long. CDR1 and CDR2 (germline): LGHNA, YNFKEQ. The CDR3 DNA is TGTGCCAGCAGCCCGGAGGTGCGGACAGGGACGATGTACGAGCAGTACTTC. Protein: CASSPEVRTGTMYEQYF.

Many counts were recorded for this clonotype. The CDR3 bases are TGTGCCAGCAGCCCAATCCCAGGGACAGCAAGTGAGCAGTTCTTC. This encodes CASSPIPGTASEQFF. The chain combines TRBV7-9 with TRBJ2-1; 7 bases are shared with TRBD1. This CDR3 has 15 residues. Losses at the gene ends were 5 bases for V and 9 bases for J; bases not matched to a gene: 13. Germline V CDR1 and CDR2: SEHNR, FQNEAQ (reference sequence).

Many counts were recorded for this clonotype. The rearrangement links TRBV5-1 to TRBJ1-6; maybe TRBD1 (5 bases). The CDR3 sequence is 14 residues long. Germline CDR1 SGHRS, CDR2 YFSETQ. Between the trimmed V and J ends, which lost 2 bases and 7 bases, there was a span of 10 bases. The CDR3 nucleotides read TGCGCCAGCAGCTTTACGGAGGGGAATTCACCCCTCCACTTT. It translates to CASSFTEGNSPLHF.

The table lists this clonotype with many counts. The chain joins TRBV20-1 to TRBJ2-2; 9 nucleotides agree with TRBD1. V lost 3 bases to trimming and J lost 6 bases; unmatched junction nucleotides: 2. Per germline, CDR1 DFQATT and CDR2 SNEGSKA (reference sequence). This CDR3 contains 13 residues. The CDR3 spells CSARTGGPGELFF. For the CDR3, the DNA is TGCAGTGCTAGGACAGGGGGTCCCGGGGAGCTGTTTTTT.

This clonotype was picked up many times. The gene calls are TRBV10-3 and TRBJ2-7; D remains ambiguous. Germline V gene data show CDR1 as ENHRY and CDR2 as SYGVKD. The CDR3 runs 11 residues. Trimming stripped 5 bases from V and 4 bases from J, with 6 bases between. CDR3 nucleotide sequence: TGTGCCATCAGTCAGGATTACGAGCAGTACTTC. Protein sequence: CAISQDYEQYF.

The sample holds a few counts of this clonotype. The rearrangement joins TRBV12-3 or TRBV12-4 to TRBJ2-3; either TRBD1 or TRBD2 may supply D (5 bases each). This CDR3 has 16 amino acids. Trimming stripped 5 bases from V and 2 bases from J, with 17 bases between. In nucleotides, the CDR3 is TGTGCCAGCAGTCCCCGACGAGGGGCTTACACAGATACGCAGTATTTT. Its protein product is CASSPRRGAYTDTQYF.

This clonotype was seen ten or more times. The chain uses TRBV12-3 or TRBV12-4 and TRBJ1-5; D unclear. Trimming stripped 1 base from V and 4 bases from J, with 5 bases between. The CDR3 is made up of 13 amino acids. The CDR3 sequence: CASSLVNNQPQHF. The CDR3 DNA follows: TGTGCCAGCAGTTTAGTCAATAATCAGCCCCAGCATTTT.

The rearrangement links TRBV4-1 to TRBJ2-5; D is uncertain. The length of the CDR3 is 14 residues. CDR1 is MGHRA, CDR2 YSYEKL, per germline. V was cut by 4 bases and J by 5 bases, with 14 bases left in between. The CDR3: CASSRSKTGETQYF. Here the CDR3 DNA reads TGCGCCAGCAGCCGCTCGAAGACTGGGGAGACCCAGTACTTC.

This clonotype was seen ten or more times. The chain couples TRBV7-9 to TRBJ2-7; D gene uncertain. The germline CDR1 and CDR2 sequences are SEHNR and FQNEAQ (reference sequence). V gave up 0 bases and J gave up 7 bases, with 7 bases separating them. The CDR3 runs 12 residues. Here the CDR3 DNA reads TGTGCCAGCAGCTTAGCGGGTGCGGAGCAGTACTTC. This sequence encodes CASSLAGAEQYF.

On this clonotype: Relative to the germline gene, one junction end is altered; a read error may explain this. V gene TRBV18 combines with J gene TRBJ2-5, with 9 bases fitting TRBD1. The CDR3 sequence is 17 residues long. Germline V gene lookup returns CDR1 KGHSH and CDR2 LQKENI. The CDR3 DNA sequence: TGTGTCAGCTCACCCATACGGGAACCGGACAGGGGAGAGACCCAGTACTTC. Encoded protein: CVSSPIREPDRGETQYF.

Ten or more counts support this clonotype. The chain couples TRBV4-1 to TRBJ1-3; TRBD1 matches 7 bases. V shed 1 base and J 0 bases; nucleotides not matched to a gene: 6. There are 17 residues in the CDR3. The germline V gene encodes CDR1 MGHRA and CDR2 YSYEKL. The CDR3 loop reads CASSQATPGGSGNTIYF. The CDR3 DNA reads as TGCGCCAGCAGCCAAGCCACCCCAGGGGGCTCTGGAAACACCATATATTTT.

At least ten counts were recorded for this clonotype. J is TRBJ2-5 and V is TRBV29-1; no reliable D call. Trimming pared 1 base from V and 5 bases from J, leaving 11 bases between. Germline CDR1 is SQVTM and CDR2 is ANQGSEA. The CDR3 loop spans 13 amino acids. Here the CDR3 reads CSVEGLVRETQYF. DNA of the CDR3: TGCAGCGTTGAAGGTTTGGTTAGGGAGACCCAGTACTTC. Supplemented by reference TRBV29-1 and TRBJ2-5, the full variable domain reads SAVISQKPSRDICQRGTSLTIQCQVDSQVTMMFWYRQQPGQSLTLIATANQGSEATYESGFVIDKFPISRPNLTFSTLTVSNMSPEDSSIYLCSVEGLVRETQYFGPGTRLLVL.

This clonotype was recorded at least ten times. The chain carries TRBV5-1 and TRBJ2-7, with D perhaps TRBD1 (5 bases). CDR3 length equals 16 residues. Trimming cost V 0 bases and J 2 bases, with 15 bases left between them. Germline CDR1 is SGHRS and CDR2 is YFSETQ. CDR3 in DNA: TGCGCCAGCAGCTTGGTAGTTGGACAAGGAGCCTACGAGCAGTACTTC. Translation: CASSLVVGQGAYEQYF. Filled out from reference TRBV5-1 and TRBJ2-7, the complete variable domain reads KAGVTQTPRYLIKTRGQQVTLSCSPISGHRSVSWYQQTPGQGLQFLFEYFSETQRNKGNFPGRFSGRQFSNSRSEMNVSTLELGDSALYLCASSLVVGQGAYEQYFGPGTRLTVT.

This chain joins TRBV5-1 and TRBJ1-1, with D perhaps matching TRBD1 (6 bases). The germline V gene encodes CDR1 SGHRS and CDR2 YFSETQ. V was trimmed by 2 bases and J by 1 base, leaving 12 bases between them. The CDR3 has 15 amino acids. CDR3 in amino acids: CASSFAGAANTEAFF. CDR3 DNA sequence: TGCGCCAGCAGCTTCGCAGGGGCAGCGAACACTGAAGCTTTCTTT. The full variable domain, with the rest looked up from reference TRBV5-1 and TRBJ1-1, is KAGVTQTPRYLIKTRGQQVTLSCSPISGHRSVSWYQQTPGQGLQFLFEYFSETQRNKGNFPGRFSGRQFSNSRSEMNVSTLELGDSALYLCASSFAGAANTEAFFGQGTRLTVV.

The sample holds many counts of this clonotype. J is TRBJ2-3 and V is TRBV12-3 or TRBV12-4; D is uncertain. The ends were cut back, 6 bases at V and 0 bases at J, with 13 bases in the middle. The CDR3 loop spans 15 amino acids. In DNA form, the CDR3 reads TGTGCCAGCAGGGATATAACCTCTAGCACAGATACGCAGTATTTT. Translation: CASRDITSSTDTQYF.

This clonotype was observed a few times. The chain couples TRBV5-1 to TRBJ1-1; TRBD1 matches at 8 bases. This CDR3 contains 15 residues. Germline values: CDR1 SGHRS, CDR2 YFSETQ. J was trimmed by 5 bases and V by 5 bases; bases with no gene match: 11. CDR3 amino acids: CASRITGGAGTEAFF. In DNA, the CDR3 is TGCGCCAGCAGAATCACAGGGGGAGCGGGAACTGAAGCTTTCTTT. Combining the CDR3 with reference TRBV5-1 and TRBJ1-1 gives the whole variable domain KAGVTQTPRYLIKTRGQQVTLSCSPISGHRSVSWYQQTPGQGLQFLFEYFSETQRNKGNFPGRFSGRQFSNSRSEMNVSTLELGDSALYLCASRITGGAGTEAFFGQGTRLTVV.

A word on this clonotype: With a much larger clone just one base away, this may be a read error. CDR3 in amino acids: CSARVEIGEIKNIQYF. CDR3 DNA sequence: TGCAGTGCTAGAGTTGAGATCGGGGAGATCAAAAACATTCAGTACTTC. The chain links TRBV20-1 to TRBJ2-4; possible D gene TRBD2, 5 bases. Germline values: CDR1 DFQATT, CDR2 SNEGSKA (reference sequence). This CDR3 contains 16 residues. V dropped 1 base and J dropped 3 bases, with 16 bases sitting between them.

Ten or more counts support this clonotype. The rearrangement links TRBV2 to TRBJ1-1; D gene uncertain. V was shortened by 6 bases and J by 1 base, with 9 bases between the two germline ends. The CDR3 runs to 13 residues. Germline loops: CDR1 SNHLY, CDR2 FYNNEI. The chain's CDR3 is CASRAGRNTEAFF. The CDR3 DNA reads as TGTGCCAGCAGGGCTGGGAGGAACACTGAAGCTTTCTTT. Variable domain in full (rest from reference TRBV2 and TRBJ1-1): EPEVTQTPSHQVTQMGQEVILRCVPISNHLYFYWYRQILGQKVEFLVSFYNNEISEKSEIFDDQFSVERPDGSNFTLKIRSTKLEDSAMYFCASRAGRNTEAFFGQGTRLTVV.

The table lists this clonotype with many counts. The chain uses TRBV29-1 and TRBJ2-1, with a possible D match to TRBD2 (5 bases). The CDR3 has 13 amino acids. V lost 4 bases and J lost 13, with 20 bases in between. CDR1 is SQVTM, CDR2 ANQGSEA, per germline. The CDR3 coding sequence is TGCAGCGTTGGTCGTAGCGTGGACGAAATACAGTTCTTC. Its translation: CSVGRSVDEIQFF.